This T cell receptor (beta chain) was found in a study of cytomegalovirus exposure and HLA in healthy donors. 13 Jbeta primers and 60 Vbeta primers were used for the PCR. Methods used by the authors: Roughly 11 million shared chains were among around 80 million unique TCR beta chains counted in a later analysis. Assay used: immunoSEQ multiplex PCR; TCRdb lists only in-frame clones, some missing. V, J and clone size were drawn from that table, and D and trimming were deduced from the DNA. The repertoire includes under 150,000 clones, 65% to 85% of them detected once, and approximately 1.7% sits in the top ten. The CDR3 length is 16 residues. The germline gives CDR1 MNHEY, CDR2 SVGAGI. General study findings and limits: In a later analysis, CMV-associated beta chains were mostly HLA-associated, it appeared. Most subjects' HLA-A and HLA-B alleles were reportedly predicted from TCR beta sequences.

In its sample, this clone was seen a few times. What it recognizes is unknown. Relative to the germline gene, one junction end is altered; a read error may explain this. Material: PBMCs. This chain links TRBV6-5 with TRBJ2-6; D is possibly TRBD1 (5 bases). The sequence derives from a woman aged 40 to 55 in good health and CMV-seronegative. CDR3 in DNA: TGTGCCAGCAGTTACCGGCGGTCCTCTGGGGCCAACGGCCTGACTTTC. It codes for CASSYRRSSGANGLTF.